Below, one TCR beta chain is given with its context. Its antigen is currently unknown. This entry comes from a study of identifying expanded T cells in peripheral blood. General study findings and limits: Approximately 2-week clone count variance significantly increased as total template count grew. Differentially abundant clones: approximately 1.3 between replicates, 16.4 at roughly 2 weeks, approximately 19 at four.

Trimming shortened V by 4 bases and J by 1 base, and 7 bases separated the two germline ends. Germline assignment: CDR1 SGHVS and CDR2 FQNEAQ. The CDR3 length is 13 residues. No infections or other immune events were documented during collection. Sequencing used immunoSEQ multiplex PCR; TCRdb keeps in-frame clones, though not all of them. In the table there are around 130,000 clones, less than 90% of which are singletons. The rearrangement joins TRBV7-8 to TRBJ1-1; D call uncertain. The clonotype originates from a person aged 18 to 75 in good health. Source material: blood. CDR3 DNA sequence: TGTGCCAGCAGCTCGACGGAGAACACTGAAGCTTTCTTT. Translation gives CASSSTENTEAFF.